The T cell receptor beta chain under discussion was sequenced for a study of blood T cell repertoires in COVID-19. The data were produced by immunoSEQ multiplex PCR, yet TCRdb's version contains in-frame clones alone and is incomplete. The sample includes more than 150,000 clones, roughly 80% of them seen just once. V lost 4 bases and J lost 5, with 12 bases in between. Germline CDR1 is SGHRS and CDR2 is YFSETQ. The length of the CDR3 is 13 residues. The chain joins TRBV5-1 to TRBJ1-2; D is perhaps TRBD1 (6 bases). The receptor was isolated from a woman aged 25 to 39 with acute or convalescent COVID-19. Sequencing input: peripheral blood. As DNA, the CDR3 is TGCGCCAGCAGCGGGCTGCAGGGGTATGGCTACACCTTC. Its translation is CASSGLQGYGYTF.